These T cell receptor beta chains were read from a single sample in a study of vaccination effects on CD4 cells after COVID-19. Antigens of these TCRs are unknown. Here immunoSEQ multiplex PCR was the method, and the copy in TCRdb shows in-frame clones only, minus some. The sample yields about 40,000 clones, around 71% seen once. Material: CD4+ T cells from PBMCs cultured without peptide, obtained after COVID-19 vaccination. These receptors all come from a human donor who received a COVID-19 vaccine. Each CDR3 is given with its conserved first and last residue. Fields, in order: J gene, clone size, V gene, D gene, CDR3 protein, CDR3 DNA. A D gene is named only where the DNA matches it firmly. Clone size appears in some rows only: once, few, many, or a class for an expanded clone.

j_call: TRBJ2-1
clone_size: -
v_call: TRBV12-5
d_call: TRBD1
cdr3_aa: CASGPGRDRQFF
cdr3_nt: TGTGCTAGTGGCCCGGGCCGGGACAGGCAGTTCTTC

j_call: TRBJ2-7
clone_size: -
v_call: TRBV9
d_call: -
cdr3_aa: CASSPTSQGSRSSYEQYF
cdr3_nt: TGTGCCAGCAGCCCGACGTCACAGGGCTCACGGAGCTCCTACGAGCAGTACTTC

j_call: TRBJ2-5
clone_size: -
v_call: TRBV4-1
d_call: TRBD2
cdr3_aa: CASSLAGGIQETQYF
cdr3_nt: TGCGCCAGCAGCTTAGCGGGGGGCATACAAGAGACCCAGTACTTC

j_call: TRBJ2-7
clone_size: once
v_call: TRBV27
d_call: -
cdr3_aa: CASTSSISSYEQYF
cdr3_nt: TGTGCCAGCACAAGTAGCATTTCCTCCTACGAGCAGTACTTC

j_call: TRBJ2-2
clone_size: -
v_call: TRBV4-1
d_call: -
cdr3_aa: CASSQKPLATGELFF
cdr3_nt: TGCGCCAGCAGCCAGAAGCCCCTAGCGACGGGGGAGCTGTTTTTT

j_call: TRBJ2-5
clone_size: -
v_call: TRBV5-1
d_call: -
cdr3_aa: CASSSWGGRWETQYF
cdr3_nt: TGCGCCAGCAGCTCCTGGGGGGGGCGCTGGGAGACCCAGTACTTC

j_call: TRBJ1-1
clone_size: -
v_call: TRBV6-5
d_call: -
cdr3_aa: CASSYAVLRDTEAFF
cdr3_nt: TGTGCCAGCAGTTATGCGGTTCTTCGGGACACTGAAGCTTTCTTT

j_call: TRBJ1-5
clone_size: few
v_call: TRBV21-1
d_call: -
cdr3_aa: CASKQVGLNQPQHF
cdr3_nt: TGTGCCAGCAAACAGGTGGGGTTGAATCAGCCCCAGCATTTT

j_call: TRBJ1-4
clone_size: -
v_call: TRBV5-1
d_call: -
cdr3_aa: CASNQGANEKLFF
cdr3_nt: TGCGCCAGCAATCAAGGGGCTAATGAAAAACTGTTTTTT

j_call: TRBJ2-1
clone_size: -
v_call: TRBV24-1
d_call: TRBD2
cdr3_aa: CATSDGGLAGREQFF
cdr3_nt: TGTGCCACCAGTGACGGTGGACTAGCGGGTCGTGAGCAGTTCTTC

j_call: TRBJ1-1
clone_size: once
v_call: TRBV5-4
d_call: -
cdr3_aa: CASSLDRMNTEAFF
cdr3_nt: TGTGCCAGCAGCTTGGACAGAATGAACACTGAAGCTTTCTTT

j_call: TRBJ2-1
clone_size: -
v_call: TRBV29-1
d_call: TRBD1
cdr3_aa: CSGLGQIYNEQFF
cdr3_nt: TGCAGCGGTCTGGGACAGATCTACAATGAGCAGTTCTTC

j_call: TRBJ2-7
clone_size: -
v_call: TRBV25-1
d_call: -
cdr3_aa: CASSETNNEQYF
cdr3_nt: TGTGCCAGCAGCGAAACTAATAACGAGCAGTACTTC

j_call: TRBJ2-7
clone_size: few
v_call: TRBV2
d_call: -
cdr3_aa: CASRPQAYGTYEQYF
cdr3_nt: TGTGCCAGCAGACCCCAGGCGTATGGAACCTACGAGCAGTACTTC

j_call: TRBJ1-3
clone_size: few
v_call: TRBV12-5
d_call: -
cdr3_aa: CASGRTASGNTIYF
cdr3_nt: TGTGCTAGTGGCAGGACGGCCTCTGGAAACACCATATATTTT

j_call: TRBJ1-5
clone_size: once
v_call: TRBV18
d_call: -
cdr3_aa: CASSPQGQPQHF
cdr3_nt: TGTGCCAGCTCACCGCAGGGTCAGCCCCAGCATTTT

j_call: TRBJ2-3
clone_size: -
v_call: TRBV9
d_call: TRBD2
cdr3_aa: CASSVVGLATDTQYF
cdr3_nt: TGTGCCAGCAGCGTAGTCGGACTAGCGACAGATACGCAGTATTTT

j_call: TRBJ1-5
clone_size: -
v_call: TRBV15
d_call: -
cdr3_aa: CATSRAGTSTSQPQHF
cdr3_nt: TGTGCCACCAGCAGAGCGGGGACCTCAACATCTCAGCCCCAGCATTTT

j_call: TRBJ2-7
clone_size: -
v_call: TRBV2
d_call: TRBD2
cdr3_aa: CASSELGLAHEQYF
cdr3_nt: TGTGCCAGCAGTGAATTGGGACTAGCCCACGAGCAGTACTTC

j_call: TRBJ1-2
clone_size: -
v_call: TRBV11-2
d_call: -
cdr3_aa: CASSQSPNYGYTF
cdr3_nt: TGTGCCAGCAGCCAGTCCCCTAACTATGGCTACACCTTC

j_call: TRBJ1-1
clone_size: -
v_call: TRBV7-9
d_call: -
cdr3_aa: CASSLAPAGQREAFF
cdr3_nt: TGTGCCAGCAGCTTAGCTCCCGCAGGGCAGAGAGAAGCTTTCTTT

j_call: TRBJ1-1
clone_size: -
v_call: TRBV5-1
d_call: -
cdr3_aa: CASSLGGASGNTEAFF
cdr3_nt: TGCGCCAGCAGCTTGGGTGGGGCCTCCGGAAACACTGAAGCTTTCTTT

j_call: TRBJ2-3
clone_size: -
v_call: TRBV3-1/TRBV3-2
d_call: -
cdr3_aa: CASSQEGMDTQYF
cdr3_nt: TGTGCCAGCAGCCAAGAAGGTATGGATACGCAGTATTTT

j_call: TRBJ2-2
clone_size: -
v_call: TRBV6-5
d_call: TRBD1
cdr3_aa: CASSPGQAYTGELFF
cdr3_nt: TGTGCCAGCAGTCCGGGACAGGCGTACACCGGGGAGCTGTTTTTT

j_call: TRBJ2-7
clone_size: -
v_call: TRBV5-1
d_call: -
cdr3_aa: CASSLVGRGVYEQYF
cdr3_nt: TGCGCCAGCAGCTTGGTAGGACGGGGAGTCTACGAGCAGTACTTC

j_call: TRBJ2-7
clone_size: -
v_call: TRBV6-5
d_call: -
cdr3_aa: CANKCPGIGYEQYF
cdr3_nt: TGTGCCAACAAATGCCCAGGGATTGGATACGAGCAGTACTTC

j_call: TRBJ2-5
clone_size: -
v_call: TRBV11-1
d_call: TRBD2
cdr3_aa: CASSLARGGDQETQYF
cdr3_nt: TGTGCCAGCAGCTTAGCCCGCGGGGGGGACCAAGAGACCCAGTACTTC

j_call: TRBJ2-3
clone_size: -
v_call: TRBV5-1
d_call: -
cdr3_aa: CASRNIGGGTDTQYF
cdr3_nt: TGCGCCAGCAGAAACATTGGGGGAGGCACAGATACGCAGTATTTT

j_call: TRBJ2-5
clone_size: -
v_call: TRBV3-1/TRBV3-2
d_call: TRBD2
cdr3_aa: CASSQDVVSGGTQYF
cdr3_nt: TGTGCCAGCAGCCAAGATGTAGTGTCGGGAGGGACCCAGTACTTC

j_call: TRBJ1-2
clone_size: -
v_call: TRBV14
d_call: -
cdr3_aa: CASSQRTYGYTF
cdr3_nt: TGTGCCAGCAGCCAGAGGACCTATGGCTACACCTTC

j_call: TRBJ1-2
clone_size: -
v_call: TRBV7-9
d_call: -
cdr3_aa: CASSSVRTYGTPNYGYTF
cdr3_nt: TGTGCCAGCAGCTCAGTGCGGACATATGGGACCCCTAACTATGGCTACACCTTC

j_call: TRBJ2-2
clone_size: few
v_call: TRBV30
d_call: -
cdr3_aa: CAWGFGELFF
cdr3_nt: TGTGCCTGGGGCTTCGGGGAGCTGTTTTTT

j_call: TRBJ2-5
clone_size: -
v_call: TRBV6-1
d_call: TRBD2
cdr3_aa: CASSEASGSRETQYF
cdr3_nt: TGTGCCAGCAGTGAAGCTAGCGGGAGTCGGGAGACCCAGTACTTC

j_call: TRBJ2-1
clone_size: -
v_call: TRBV29-1
d_call: -
cdr3_aa: CSVGQQGYEQFF
cdr3_nt: TGCAGCGTTGGGCAACAGGGATACGAGCAGTTCTTC

j_call: TRBJ1-1
clone_size: -
v_call: TRBV3-1/TRBV3-2
d_call: TRBD1
cdr3_aa: CASINHGGQGGVAFF
cdr3_nt: TGTGCCAGCATTAATCACGGGGGTCAGGGGGGAGTAGCTTTCTTT

j_call: TRBJ1-3
clone_size: -
v_call: TRBV29-1
d_call: -
cdr3_aa: CSVEDQARGTDTIYF
cdr3_nt: TGCAGCGTTGAAGATCAGGCCAGGGGCACGGACACCATATATTTT

j_call: TRBJ2-1
clone_size: -
v_call: TRBV5-1
d_call: -
cdr3_aa: CASTDAGDWFDEQFF
cdr3_nt: TGCGCCAGCACTGATGCAGGGGACTGGTTTGATGAGCAGTTCTTC

j_call: TRBJ2-2
clone_size: -
v_call: TRBV7-9
d_call: -
cdr3_aa: CASSLLTSLTGELFF
cdr3_nt: TGTGCCAGCAGCTTACTAACTAGCCTCACCGGGGAGCTGTTTTTT

j_call: TRBJ2-3
clone_size: few
v_call: TRBV11-2
d_call: -
cdr3_aa: CASNRGQGGADTQYF
cdr3_nt: TGTGCCAGCAACCGTGGGCAGGGAGGAGCAGATACGCAGTATTTT

j_call: TRBJ1-5
clone_size: -
v_call: TRBV10-3
d_call: -
cdr3_aa: CAIRGSGPQHF
cdr3_nt: TGTGCCATCAGGGGGTCGGGGCCCCAGCATTTT

j_call: TRBJ2-7
clone_size: -
v_call: TRBV27
d_call: TRBD1
cdr3_aa: CASSTHYRGLFEQYF
cdr3_nt: TGTGCCAGCAGTACCCACTACAGGGGTCTGTTCGAGCAGTACTTC

j_call: TRBJ2-7
clone_size: -
v_call: TRBV5-1
d_call: -
cdr3_aa: CASSLLGDSFYEQYF
cdr3_nt: TGCGCCAGCAGCTTGTTGGGGGACTCCTTCTACGAGCAGTACTTC

j_call: TRBJ2-2
clone_size: -
v_call: TRBV24-1
d_call: TRBD2
cdr3_aa: CATSDRLGTSGASNTGELFF
cdr3_nt: TGTGCCACCAGTGACCGACTCGGGACTAGCGGGGCCTCGAACACCGGGGAGCTGTTTTTT

j_call: TRBJ1-5
clone_size: -
v_call: TRBV2
d_call: TRBD1
cdr3_aa: CASSTGAYQPQHF
cdr3_nt: TGTGCCAGCAGTACAGGGGCCTATCAGCCCCAGCATTTT

j_call: TRBJ2-4
clone_size: -
v_call: TRBV5-6
d_call: -
cdr3_aa: CASSLASLAKNIQYF
cdr3_nt: TGTGCCAGCAGCTTGGCGAGCCTAGCCAAAAACATTCAGTACTTC

j_call: TRBJ1-1
clone_size: -
v_call: TRBV6-5
d_call: -
cdr3_aa: CASTGAEAFF
cdr3_nt: TGTGCCAGCACAGGTGCTGAAGCTTTCTTT

j_call: TRBJ1-1
clone_size: -
v_call: TRBV11-2
d_call: -
cdr3_aa: CASTMGVMNTEAFF
cdr3_nt: TGTGCCAGCACCATGGGGGTTATGAACACTGAAGCTTTCTTT

j_call: TRBJ2-2
clone_size: few
v_call: TRBV5-1
d_call: -
cdr3_aa: CASGPQNTGELFF
cdr3_nt: TGCGCCAGCGGGCCACAGAACACCGGGGAGCTGTTTTTT

j_call: TRBJ1-2
clone_size: -
v_call: TRBV6-4
d_call: -
cdr3_aa: CASSDSRGGNGYTF
cdr3_nt: TGTGCCAGCAGTGACTCTCGGGGAGGAAATGGCTACACCTTC

j_call: TRBJ2-1
clone_size: few
v_call: TRBV7-9
d_call: -
cdr3_aa: CASSRGVGNEQFF
cdr3_nt: TGTGCCAGCAGTAGGGGGGTCGGCAATGAGCAGTTCTTC

j_call: TRBJ1-2
clone_size: -
v_call: TRBV3-1/TRBV3-2
d_call: TRBD1
cdr3_aa: CASSLTRTGPYGYTF
cdr3_nt: TGTGCCAGCAGCTTAACCCGGACAGGACCATATGGCTACACCTTC

j_call: TRBJ2-4
clone_size: -
v_call: TRBV6-5
d_call: -
cdr3_aa: CASSYSLANAKNIQYF
cdr3_nt: TGTGCCAGCAGTTACAGTCTAGCGAACGCCAAAAACATTCAGTACTTC

j_call: TRBJ2-1
clone_size: -
v_call: TRBV3-1/TRBV3-2
d_call: TRBD2
cdr3_aa: CASSQRGGAVNEQFF
cdr3_nt: TGTGCCAGCAGCCAACGCGGGGGGGCCGTCAATGAGCAGTTCTTC

j_call: TRBJ1-1
clone_size: -
v_call: TRBV30
d_call: -
cdr3_aa: CACRKTGGTEAFF
cdr3_nt: TGTGCCTGCAGAAAAACGGGGGGGACTGAAGCTTTCTTT